This T cell receptor (beta chain) was found in a study of T-cell memory formation after mild COVID-19. CDR3 length equals 19 residues. Trimming at V came to 3 bases and at J to 4 bases, leaving 10 bases not matched to a gene. Germline V gene lookup returns CDR1 LGHNA and CDR2 YSLEER. This clonotype has only a few counts. 5'RACE primed at constant segments yielded TCR alpha and TCR beta cDNA libraries bearing sample barcodes and UMIs. TCRdb analysed the 5' RACE reads with MiXCR anew, one entry per CDR3 protein. Among some 440,000 distinct CDR3 sequences, around 27% were seen once, and the ten largest hold roughly an eighth.

The source is an adult woman who had mild COVID-19 (a few samples of this study predate the infection). Cell type and time point are not known. The sample was PBMCs or a T cell subset sorted from them (not recorded which). The chain couples TRBV4-3 to TRBJ2-1, with 15 bases matching TRBD2. CDR3 nucleotide sequence: TGCGCCAGCAGCCACCTGGGACTAGCGGGAGGCCACCCTTACAATGAGCAGTTCTTC. Translation gives CASSHLGLAGGHPYNEQFF.